The source of this TCR beta chain is a study of response to subunit inactivated influenza vaccine. Each CDR3 protein gets one entry after TCRdb re-called the RT-PCR reads with MiXCR. Of 650,000 to 700,000 distinct CDR3 sequences detected, less than 20% appear once; the ten largest clones hold around a tenth. This clonotype is medium-sized within its sample. The antigen is unknown. V shed 0 bases, J shed 3 bases, and the junction held 5 bases outside the gene matches. Germline CDR1 is SGHVS and CDR2 is FQNEAQ. The CDR3 sequence is 16 residues long. Study-level results: The authors put forward the suggestion that each seasonal influenza vaccination may bring in only a limited number of new T cells.

This receptor was obtained from a man aged 50 to 60 who received an inactivated influenza vaccine. The V and J genes are TRBV7-8 and TRBJ1-5; TRBD1 aligns across 7 bases. This specimen was PBMCs from blood, taken roughly 12 days after vaccination. CDR3 in DNA: TGTGCCAGCAGCTTAGCTACAGGGGTCGACAATCAGCCCCAGCATTTT. It yields the protein CASSLATGVDNQPQHF.